This paragraph reports one T cell receptor (beta chain). The study assigned cohorts using participant-reported clinical history. The recovered donors of Cohort 3 showed two negative PCRs, clearance, or symptom resolution. Profiled with immunoSEQ multiplex PCR; TCRdb holds only in-frame clones, not every one. The sample includes 430,000 or so clones, roughly 90% of them seen just once. V gave up 1 base and J gave up 3 bases, with 7 bases separating them. Germline CDR1 and CDR2: SGHAT and FQNNGV. The CDR3 spans 13 residues. The source of the sample is a study of blood T cell repertoires in COVID-19. On the study more broadly: Material from acute and convalescent COVID-19 was sourced from the United States, Italy and Spain. Sample material is recorded as cDNA or gDNA derived from T cells, B-cell-depleted T cells, or PBMCs.

The source is a woman aged 40 to 50 who had recovered from COVID-19. The chain has TRBV11-2 and TRBJ2-7, with no clear D. Sequenced input: PBMCs or T cells enriched from blood (not recorded which). DNA of the CDR3: TGTGCCAGCAGCTTAGCCCAGGACTACGAGCAGTACTTC. This encodes CASSLAQDYEQYF.